A selection of T cell receptor beta chains follows, all from one sample in a study of vaccination effects on CD4 cells after COVID-19. Assay used: immunoSEQ multiplex PCR; TCRdb lists only in-frame clones, some missing. The table shows fewer than 35,000 clones, with about 70% occurring only once. These receptors' antigens are unknown. The input for sequencing was CD4+ T cells from PBMCs cultured without peptide, taken before COVID-19 vaccination. Receptor source: a human donor who received a COVID-19 vaccine. Each CDR3 is given with its conserved first and last residue. Each record gives: CDR3 DNA, CDR3 protein, D gene, J gene, clone size, V gene. D genes are given only for firm matches. Clone size appears in some rows only: once, few, many, or a class for an expanded clone.

CDR3nt: TGTGCCAGCTCCGACAACCCGACTAGCGGTAGAGGAGAGACCCAGTACTTC; CDR3aa: CASSDNPTSGRGETQYF; d_gene: TRBD2; j_gene: TRBJ2-5; abundance: -; v_gene: TRBV18
CDR3nt: TGTGCCAGCAGCTTAGGTCCAGGGAACACCGGGGAGCTGTTTTTT; CDR3aa: CASSLGPGNTGELFF; d_gene: -; j_gene: TRBJ2-2; abundance: few; v_gene: TRBV7-9
CDR3nt: TGTGCCAGCAGTTCCCTGTTAGAGACCCAGTACTTC; CDR3aa: CASSSLLETQYF; d_gene: -; j_gene: TRBJ2-5; abundance: -; v_gene: TRBV28
CDR3nt: TGTGCCAGTAAGAGGGGGATCGGCACTGAAGCTTTCTTT; CDR3aa: CASKRGIGTEAFF; d_gene: -; j_gene: TRBJ1-1; abundance: once; v_gene: TRBV19
CDR3nt: TGTGCCAGCATAAGTAACACCGGAAACACCATATATTTT; CDR3aa: CASISNTGNTIYF; d_gene: -; j_gene: TRBJ1-3; abundance: few; v_gene: TRBV6-6
CDR3nt: TGCAGTGCTAGAGTAGACTACGAGCAGTACTTC; CDR3aa: CSARVDYEQYF; d_gene: -; j_gene: TRBJ2-7; abundance: -; v_gene: TRBV20-1
CDR3nt: TGTGCCAGCAGCTTAGCGCCAGGCTCCTACAATGAGCAGTTCTTC; CDR3aa: CASSLAPGSYNEQFF; d_gene: -; j_gene: TRBJ2-1; abundance: -; v_gene: TRBV7-2
CDR3nt: TGTGCCAGCAGTGAAGAGAGCACAGCGATCTATGGCTACACCTTC; CDR3aa: CASSEESTAIYGYTF; d_gene: -; j_gene: TRBJ1-2; abundance: -; v_gene: TRBV6-1
CDR3nt: TGTGCCAGCAGTTATTCAGGGGTCGATACTGAAGCTTTCTTT; CDR3aa: CASSYSGVDTEAFF; d_gene: -; j_gene: TRBJ1-1; abundance: -; v_gene: TRBV6-5
CDR3nt: TGTGCCAGCAGCCGACAGGGACCGACCTACGAGCAGTACTTC; CDR3aa: CASSRQGPTYEQYF; d_gene: TRBD1; j_gene: TRBJ2-7; abundance: -; v_gene: TRBV5-4
CDR3nt: TGTGCCAGCAGCTTGGAGCGGGAGGGCCGCAATGAGCAGTTCTTC; CDR3aa: CASSLEREGRNEQFF; d_gene: TRBD2; j_gene: TRBJ2-1; abundance: -; v_gene: TRBV7-9
CDR3nt: TGTGCCAGTAGTTCGGGACTGAACACTGAAGCTTTCTTT; CDR3aa: CASSSGLNTEAFF; d_gene: -; j_gene: TRBJ1-1; abundance: -; v_gene: TRBV19
CDR3nt: TGCGCCAGCAGTCCCCCTGGGGGCAGGGGAGTCACAGATACGCAGTATTTT; CDR3aa: CASSPPGGRGVTDTQYF; d_gene: -; j_gene: TRBJ2-3; abundance: -; v_gene: TRBV23-1
CDR3nt: TGTGCCTGGAGTGACAGGGGCAATCAGCCCCAGCATTTT; CDR3aa: CAWSDRGNQPQHF; d_gene: -; j_gene: TRBJ1-5; abundance: once; v_gene: TRBV30
CDR3nt: TGTGCCACCAGTGATCCCAATGAAAAACTGTTTTTT; CDR3aa: CATSDPNEKLFF; d_gene: -; j_gene: TRBJ1-4; abundance: -; v_gene: TRBV24-1
CDR3nt: TGTGCCAGCAGGGTCTCCGGGACGAAGACTTATGGCTACACCTTC; CDR3aa: CASRVSGTKTYGYTF; d_gene: -; j_gene: TRBJ1-2; abundance: -; v_gene: TRBV19
CDR3nt: TGTGCTAGTGGTTTGTTCCAGGGCCCAGGGCAGTACTTC; CDR3aa: CASGLFQGPGQYF; d_gene: -; j_gene: TRBJ2-7; abundance: -; v_gene: TRBV12-5
CDR3nt: TGTGCCAGCAGCCAACCGGGACATCTGAAGACCCAGTACTTC; CDR3aa: CASSQPGHLKTQYF; d_gene: -; j_gene: TRBJ2-5; abundance: -; v_gene: TRBV4-2
CDR3nt: TGTGCCACCAGTAGAGGGTCAGAAGCTTTCTTT; CDR3aa: CATSRGSEAFF; d_gene: -; j_gene: TRBJ1-1; abundance: -; v_gene: TRBV24-1
CDR3nt: TGTGCCAGCAGCTTATCCGGCGGGTCATCAGATACGCAGTATTTT; CDR3aa: CASSLSGGSSDTQYF; d_gene: -; j_gene: TRBJ2-3; abundance: -; v_gene: TRBV7-9
CDR3nt: TGCGCCAGCAGCCAAGATCCTACAGACGGCGCAACTAATGAAAAACTGTTTTTT; CDR3aa: CASSQDPTDGATNEKLFF; d_gene: -; j_gene: TRBJ1-4; abundance: -; v_gene: TRBV4-1
CDR3nt: TGTGCCATCAGTGAGGACAGGGGCTACACCTTC; CDR3aa: CAISEDRGYTF; d_gene: -; j_gene: TRBJ1-2; abundance: once; v_gene: TRBV10-3
CDR3nt: TGTGCCAGTAGTATGGTCAATCAGCCCCAGCATTTT; CDR3aa: CASSMVNQPQHF; d_gene: -; j_gene: TRBJ1-5; abundance: -; v_gene: TRBV19
CDR3nt: TGTGCCAGCAGAACCAGCGGGTTGGGTAGCGAGCAGTACTTC; CDR3aa: CASRTSGLGSEQYF; d_gene: -; j_gene: TRBJ2-7; abundance: few; v_gene: TRBV11-2
CDR3nt: TGTGCCAGCAGCTTAATCGCCTCTGGGCGGACAGATACGCAGTATTTT; CDR3aa: CASSLIASGRTDTQYF; d_gene: -; j_gene: TRBJ2-3; abundance: -; v_gene: TRBV7-9
CDR3nt: TGTGCCAGTAGTACCCTAACAGGGGAGAGTTGGACTCAGCCCCAGCATTTT; CDR3aa: CASSTLTGESWTQPQHF; d_gene: TRBD1; j_gene: TRBJ1-5; abundance: -; v_gene: TRBV19
CDR3nt: TGTGCCAGCATCCGGGGGGCTGGAGAGACAGATACGCAGTATTTT; CDR3aa: CASIRGAGETDTQYF; d_gene: -; j_gene: TRBJ2-3; abundance: -; v_gene: TRBV11-2
CDR3nt: TGCGCCAGCAGCCAACTCCTACTACCCCGGGGCAGTTCGCTCTCTGGAAACACCATATATTTT; CDR3aa: CASSQLLLPRGSSLSGNTIYF; d_gene: -; j_gene: TRBJ1-3; abundance: -; v_gene: TRBV4-1